The next 15 T cell receptor beta chains were all read from a single sample in a study of cytomegalovirus exposure and HLA in healthy donors. Vbeta (60) and Jbeta (13) primers were used in the PCR. Generated by immunoSEQ multiplex PCR, the TCRdb table keeps only in-frame clones and is missing some. The sample has approximately 180,000 clones; around 87% are singletons. Sequenced: PBMCs. Receptors originate from a woman aged 18-29 years in good health and CMV-seronegative.

This clone was recorded once. CDR3 residues: CASSGPSGGPHEQFF. DNA for the CDR3: TGTGCCAGCAGTGGACCTAGCGGGGGGCCCCATGAGCAGTTCTTC. This chain connects TRBV6-1 to TRBJ2-1; 11 bases line up with TRBD2. J gave up 8 bases and V 4 bases, and 7 bases lay outside the gene matches. Germline lookup yields CDR1 MNHNS and CDR2 SASEGT. There are 15 residues in the CDR3.

Comment on this clone: In the same sample, other DNA sequences code for this CDR3. This rearrangement joins TRBV5-6 to TRBJ1-5, with a weak D call TRBD1 (5 bases). This CDR3 region has 13 residues. The ends were cut back, 0 bases at V and 5 bases at J, with 6 bases in the middle. Germline V gene data show CDR1 as SGHDT and CDR2 as YYEEEE. The CDR3 region has the DNA TGTGCCAGCAGCTTGGGGGGGGATCAGCCCCAGCATTTT. Protein sequence: CASSLGGDQPQHF.

V usage is TRBV18 and J usage is TRBJ1-1; D call uncertain. The CDR3 has 15 amino acids. Germline CDR1 and CDR2: KGHSH and LQKENI. The ends were cut back, 3 bases at V and 4 bases at J, with 15 bases in the middle. The CDR3 sequence: CASSPAGAVRTEAFF. The CDR3 region has the DNA TGTGCCAGCTCACCGGCTGGAGCAGTCCGCACTGAAGCTTTCTTT.

V and J are TRBV7-2 and TRBJ2-7, with TRBD1 as a possible D gene (6 bases). Germline V gene data show CDR1 as SGHTA and CDR2 as FQGNSA. V shed 5 bases and J shed 2 bases, with 16 bases lying between them. The CDR3 spans 15 residues. The CDR3 DNA follows: TGTGCCAGCAGCCGCCTGGAGACAGGCCCCTACGAGCAGTACTTC. Protein: CASSRLETGPYEQYF.

The V gene is TRBV7-8, the J gene TRBJ2-5; a possible D gene is TRBD2 (7 bases). Trimming took 1 base from V and 2 from J, leaving 17 bases between them. The germline V gene encodes CDR1 SGHVS and CDR2 FQNEAQ. The CDR3 is 17 amino acids. For the CDR3, the DNA is TGTGCCAGCAGCTTAGAGGGGGGAGGGGGGGGACAAGAGACCCAGTACTTC. This encodes CASSLEGGGGGQETQYF. The full variable domain, its missing parts supplied by reference TRBV7-8 and TRBJ2-5, is GAGVSQSPRYKVAKRGQDVALRCDPISGHVSLFWYQQALGQGPEFLTYFQNEAQLDKSGLPSDRFFAERPEGSVSTLKIQRTQQEDSAVYLCASSLEGGGGGQETQYFGPGTRLLVL.

The chain joins TRBV19 to TRBJ1-4, with 7 nucleotides matching TRBD1. The CDR3 consists of 15 residues. Unmatched junction bases numbered 8, after V lost 5 bases and J lost 5 bases. Germline V gives CDR1 LNHDA, CDR2 SQIVND (reference sequence). In DNA form, the CDR3 reads TGTGCCAGTAGTCCTCAGGGGGGAGAGAATGAAAAACTGTTTTTT. Translating gives CASSPQGGENEKLFF.

This chain links TRBV4-1 with TRBJ1-1; D is perhaps TRBD1 (6 bases). This CDR3 comprises 15 residues. Germline values: CDR1 MGHRA, CDR2 YSYEKL. Deletions cut 0 bases from V and 11 bases from J, with 19 bases between. Written as DNA, the CDR3 is TGCGCCAGCAGCCAAGATGGCATCAGGGGAGGGTCGGCTTTCTTT. Its translation is CASSQDGIRGGSAFF.

This chain links TRBV5-6 with TRBJ2-1; possible D gene TRBD2, 5 bases. Trimming took off 2 bases at V and 5 bases at J, with 11 bases between the two ends. The V gene's germline CDR1 is SGHDT and CDR2 YYEEEE. The CDR3 length is 14 residues. The CDR3 here is CASSLGLGDNEQFF. CDR3 coding DNA: TGTGCCAGCAGCTTAGGGCTGGGAGACAATGAGCAGTTCTTC.

V usage is TRBV10-3 and J usage is TRBJ1-2; D remains ambiguous. Per germline, CDR1 ENHRY and CDR2 SYGVKD. Deletions cut 0 bases from V and 7 bases from J, with 12 bases between. The length of the CDR3 is 14 residues. The DNA for the CDR3 is TGTGCCATCAGTGAGTCGGAGAGGGTATCTGGCTACACCTTC. It encodes CAISESERVSGYTF.

The rearrangement joins TRBV25-1 to TRBJ2-1; 8 nucleotides match TRBD1. The CDR3 is made up of 16 amino acids. J lost 7 bases, V lost 3 bases, and 11 bases had no gene match. Germline values: CDR1 MGHDK, CDR2 SYGVNS. CDR3 bases: TGTGCCAGCAGTGATCGACAGGGGACGACAAGGAATGAGCAGTTCTTC. Amino acids: CASSDRQGTTRNEQFF. Complete variable domain (other parts from reference TRBV25-1 and TRBJ2-1): EADIYQTPRYLVIGTGKKITLECSQTMGHDKMYWYQQDPGMELHLIHYSYGVNSTEKGDLSSESTVSRIRTEHFPLTLESARPSHTSQYLCASSDRQGTTRNEQFFGPGTRLTVL.

The chain combines TRBV7-9 with TRBJ2-6; 9 bases are a match to TRBD1. V lost 4 bases and J lost 0; bases outside the gene matches: 7. This CDR3 has 18 residues. Germline V gene sequence: CDR1 SEHNR, CDR2 FQNEAQ (reference sequence). In nucleotides, the CDR3 is TGTGCCAGCAGCTCCGGGACAGGGATCTACTCTGGGGCCAACGTCCTGACTTTC. It translates to CASSSGTGIYSGANVLTF.

This chain uses TRBV15 with TRBJ1-1, with a weak D call TRBD1 (5 bases). CDR3 length equals 14 residues. CDR1 and CDR2 from the germline V gene are LNHNV and YYDKDF (reference sequence). V lost 0 bases and J 1 base, leaving 6 bases between the germline ends. The chain's CDR3 is CATSRERGNTEAFF. The DNA of the CDR3 is TGTGCCACCAGCAGAGAAAGGGGGAACACTGAAGCTTTCTTT.

The chain links TRBV5-1 to TRBJ2-3; D might be TRBD2 (7 bases). This CDR3 comprises 15 residues. In germline, CDR1 is SGHRS, CDR2 YFSETQ. Trimming removed 0 bases from V and 3 bases from J, with 11 bases in between. CDR3 bases: TGCGCCAGCAGCTTGGAAGGGGGGGGAACAGATACGCAGTATTTT. Protein: CASSLEGGGTDTQYF.

The CDR3 sequence: CASSGSGGAETQYF. CDR3 DNA sequence: TGTGCCAGCAGTGGTTCGGGGGGGGCAGAGACCCAGTACTTC. The rearrangement uses TRBV6-1 and TRBJ2-5, with 8 bases that match TRBD2. The V gene's germline CDR1 is MNHNS and CDR2 SASEGT. J gave up 4 bases and V 4 bases, and 5 bases lay outside the gene matches. The length of the CDR3 is 14 residues.

This clone has just one count. The J gene is TRBJ2-1, the V gene TRBV29-1, with 8 positions matching TRBD2. The junction had 1 base not matched to a gene; V was cut back by 5 bases and J by 4 bases. The germline V gene encodes CDR1 SQVTM and CDR2 ANQGSEA. The CDR3 has 12 residues. CDR3 amino acids: CSVSGGYNEQFF. DNA of the CDR3: TGCAGCGTTAGCGGGGGTTACAATGAGCAGTTCTTC.